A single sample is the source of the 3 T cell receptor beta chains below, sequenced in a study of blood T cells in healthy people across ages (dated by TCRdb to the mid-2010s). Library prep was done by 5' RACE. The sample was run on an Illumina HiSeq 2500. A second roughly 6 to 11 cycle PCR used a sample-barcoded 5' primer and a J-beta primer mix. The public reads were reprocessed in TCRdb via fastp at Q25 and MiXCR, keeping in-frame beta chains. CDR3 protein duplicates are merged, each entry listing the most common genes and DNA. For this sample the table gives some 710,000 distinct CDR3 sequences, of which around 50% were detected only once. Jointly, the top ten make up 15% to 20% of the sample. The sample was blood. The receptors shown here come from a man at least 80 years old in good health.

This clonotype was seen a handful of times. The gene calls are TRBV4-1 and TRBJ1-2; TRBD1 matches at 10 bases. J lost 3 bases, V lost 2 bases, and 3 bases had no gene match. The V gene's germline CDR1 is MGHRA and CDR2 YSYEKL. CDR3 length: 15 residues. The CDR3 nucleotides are TGCGCCAGCAGCCAATTAGGACAGGGGGACTATGGCTACACCTTC. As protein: CASSQLGQGDYGYTF.

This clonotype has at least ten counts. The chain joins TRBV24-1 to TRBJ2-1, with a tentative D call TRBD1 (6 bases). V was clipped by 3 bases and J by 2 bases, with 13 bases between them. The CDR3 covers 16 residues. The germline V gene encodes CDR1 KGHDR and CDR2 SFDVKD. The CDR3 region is CATSDGQLVTYNEQFF. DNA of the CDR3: TGTGCCACCAGTGATGGACAGCTTGTTACCTACAATGAGCAGTTCTTC.

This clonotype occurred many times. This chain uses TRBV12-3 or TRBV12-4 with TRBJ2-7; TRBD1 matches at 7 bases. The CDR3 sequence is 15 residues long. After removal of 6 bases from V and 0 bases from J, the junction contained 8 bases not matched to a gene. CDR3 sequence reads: CASSHRTGNSYEQYF. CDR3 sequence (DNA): TGTGCCAGCAGCCATCGGACAGGTAACTCCTACGAGCAGTACTTC.